This T cell receptor beta chain was captured by sequencing in a study of T cells in localized non-small cell lung cancer. Study outcomes and limitations: Paired adjacent lung recovered a median roughly 50 of the top 100 tumor clones. Analysis by sequencing included only one tumor region, so heterogeneity remains possible. Prolonged overall survival went with higher T cell density in the blood.

Per germline, CDR1 LGHNA and CDR2 YNFKEQ. This CDR3 is built from 17 residues. Trimming left V 2 bases short and J 0 bases short, with 14 bases between. A word on this clone: Its antigen remains unidentified.

TCRdb keeps only in-frame clones here, not all; method: immunoSEQ multiplex PCR. The sample lists tens of thousands of clones, 80% to 95% seen once, with about 20% in the top ten. The sample in question was peripheral blood, obtained before any cancer treatment. The chain uses TRBV4-2 and TRBJ2-1, with D perhaps being TRBD1 or TRBD2 (6 bases each). The receptor was derived from a man aged 35 to 69 with stage I lung adenocarcinoma. DNA for the CDR3: TGTGCCAGCAGCCAAAATCTCGGAGGGGGCTCCTACAATGAGCAGTTCTTC. This translates into CASSQNLGGGSYNEQFF.